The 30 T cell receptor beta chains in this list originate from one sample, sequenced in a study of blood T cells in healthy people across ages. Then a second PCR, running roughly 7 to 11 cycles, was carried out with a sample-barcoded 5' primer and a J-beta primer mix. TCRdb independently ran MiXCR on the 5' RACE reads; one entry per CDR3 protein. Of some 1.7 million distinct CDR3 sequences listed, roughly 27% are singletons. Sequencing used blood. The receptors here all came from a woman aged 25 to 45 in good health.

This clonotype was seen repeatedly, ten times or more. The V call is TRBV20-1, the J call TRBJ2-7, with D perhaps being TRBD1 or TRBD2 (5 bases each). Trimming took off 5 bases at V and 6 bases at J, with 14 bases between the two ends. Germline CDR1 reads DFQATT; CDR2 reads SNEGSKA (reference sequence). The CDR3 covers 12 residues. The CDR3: CSAAMGTFEQYF. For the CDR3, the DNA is TGCAGTGCTGCGATGGGGACGTTCGAGCAGTACTTC.

CDR3 protein: CASSQSSGVNEQFF. The CDR3 bases are TGCGCCAGCAGCCAATCCAGCGGGGTCAATGAGCAGTTCTTC. The rearrangement joins TRBV4-3 to TRBJ2-1; TRBD2 matches at 7 bases. The CDR3 has 14 amino acids. The V gene end was trimmed by 2 bases and the J gene end by 6 bases; junction bases not matched to a gene: 4. CDR1 LGHNA and CDR2 YSLEER come from the germline V gene.

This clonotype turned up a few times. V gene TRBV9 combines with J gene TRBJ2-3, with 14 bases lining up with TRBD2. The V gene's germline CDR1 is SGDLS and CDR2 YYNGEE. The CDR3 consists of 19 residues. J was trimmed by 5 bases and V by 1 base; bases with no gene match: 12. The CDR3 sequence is CASSVQGQGLAGEIDTQYF. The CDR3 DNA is TGTGCCAGCAGCGTACAGGGGCAGGGACTAGCGGGAGAAATAGATACGCAGTATTTT. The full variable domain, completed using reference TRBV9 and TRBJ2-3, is DSGVTQTPKHLITATGQRVTLRCSPRSGDLSVYWYQQSLDQGLQFLIQYYNGEERAKGNILERFSAQQFPDLHSELNLSSLELGDSALYFCASSVQGQGLAGEIDTQYFGPGTRLTVL.

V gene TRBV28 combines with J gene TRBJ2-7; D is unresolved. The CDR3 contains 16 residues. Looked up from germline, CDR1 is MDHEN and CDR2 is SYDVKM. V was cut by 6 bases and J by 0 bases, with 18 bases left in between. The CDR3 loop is CASSLSRGKNSYEQYF. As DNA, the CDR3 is TGTGCCAGCAGCCTCAGCCGAGGCAAAAACTCCTACGAGCAGTACTTC.

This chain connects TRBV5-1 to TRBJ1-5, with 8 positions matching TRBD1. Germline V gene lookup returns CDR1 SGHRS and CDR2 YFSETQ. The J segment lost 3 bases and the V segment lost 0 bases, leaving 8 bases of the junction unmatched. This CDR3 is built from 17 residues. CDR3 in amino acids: CASSLVVTGVNNQPQHF. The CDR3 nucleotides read TGCGCCAGCAGCTTGGTTGTGACAGGGGTCAACAATCAGCCCCAGCATTTT.

The CDR3 sequence: CASSVRPGELFF. The DNA for the CDR3 is TGTGCCAGCAGCGTAAGGCCCGGGGAGCTGTTTTTT. This sequence joins TRBV9 and TRBJ2-2; D not certain. This CDR3 is 12 amino acids long. The germline V gene has CDR1 SGDLS and CDR2 YYNGEE. The V gene lost 1 base and the J gene lost 6 bases, with 4 bases spanning the gap.

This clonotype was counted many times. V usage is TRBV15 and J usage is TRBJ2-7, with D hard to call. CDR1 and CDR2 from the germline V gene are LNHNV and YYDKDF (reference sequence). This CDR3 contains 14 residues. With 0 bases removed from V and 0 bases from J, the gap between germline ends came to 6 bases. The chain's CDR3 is CATSREWSSYEQYF. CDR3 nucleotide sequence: TGTGCCACCAGCAGAGAATGGTCCTCCTACGAGCAGTACTTC. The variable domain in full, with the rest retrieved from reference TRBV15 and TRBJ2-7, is DAMVIQNPRYQVTQFGKPVTLSCSQTLNHNVMYWYQQKSSQAPKLLFHYYDKDFNNEADTPDNFQSRRPNTSFCFLDIRSPGLGDTAMYLCATSREWSSYEQYFGPGTRLTVT.

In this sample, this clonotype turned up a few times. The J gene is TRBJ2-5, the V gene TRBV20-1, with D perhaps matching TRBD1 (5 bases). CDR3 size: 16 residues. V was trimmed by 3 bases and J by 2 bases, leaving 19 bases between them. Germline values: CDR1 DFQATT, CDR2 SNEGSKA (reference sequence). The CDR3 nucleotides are TGCAGTGCTAGGGGGCAGGTGACTTGGAATCAAGAGACCCAGTACTTC. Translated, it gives CSARGQVTWNQETQYF.

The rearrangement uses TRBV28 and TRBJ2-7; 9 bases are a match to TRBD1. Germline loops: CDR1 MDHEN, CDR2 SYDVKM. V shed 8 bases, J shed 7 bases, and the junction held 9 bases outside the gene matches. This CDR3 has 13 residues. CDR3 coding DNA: TGTGCCAGCCGCGGGACAGGGAAAAGAGAGCAGTACTTC. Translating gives CASRGTGKREQYF.

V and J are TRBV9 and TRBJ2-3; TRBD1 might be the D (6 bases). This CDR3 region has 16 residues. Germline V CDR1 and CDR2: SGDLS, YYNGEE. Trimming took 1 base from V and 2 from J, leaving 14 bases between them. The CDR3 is CASSVLAGVDTDTQYF. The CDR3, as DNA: TGTGCCAGCAGCGTACTGGCAGGGGTGGACACAGATACGCAGTATTTT.

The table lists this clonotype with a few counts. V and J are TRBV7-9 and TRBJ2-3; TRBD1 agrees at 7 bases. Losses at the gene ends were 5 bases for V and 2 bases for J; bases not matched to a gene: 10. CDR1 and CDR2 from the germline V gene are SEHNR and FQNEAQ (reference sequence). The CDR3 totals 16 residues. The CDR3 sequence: CASSPPRQGATDTQYF. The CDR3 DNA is TGTGCCAGCAGCCCCCCCCGACAGGGTGCCACAGATACGCAGTATTTT.

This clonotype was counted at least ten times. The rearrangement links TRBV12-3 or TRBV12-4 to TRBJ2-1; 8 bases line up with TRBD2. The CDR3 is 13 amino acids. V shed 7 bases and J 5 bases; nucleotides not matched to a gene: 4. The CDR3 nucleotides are TGTGCCAGCATCGAACTAGCGGACAATGAGCAGTTCTTC. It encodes CASIELADNEQFF.

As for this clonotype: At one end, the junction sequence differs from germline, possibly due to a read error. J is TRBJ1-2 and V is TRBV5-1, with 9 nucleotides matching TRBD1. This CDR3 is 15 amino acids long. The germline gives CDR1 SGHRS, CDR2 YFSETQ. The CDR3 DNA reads TGCGCCAGCAGCTTGGAGGGGACAGGGCGGGCTGGCCACACCTTC. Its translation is CASSLEGTGRAGHTF. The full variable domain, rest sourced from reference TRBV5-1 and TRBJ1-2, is KAGVTQTPRYLIKTRGQQVTLSCSPISGHRSVSWYQQTPGQGLQFLFEYFSETQRNKGNFPGRFSGRQFSNSRSEMNVSTLELGDSALYLCASSLEGTGRAGHTFGSGTRLTVV.

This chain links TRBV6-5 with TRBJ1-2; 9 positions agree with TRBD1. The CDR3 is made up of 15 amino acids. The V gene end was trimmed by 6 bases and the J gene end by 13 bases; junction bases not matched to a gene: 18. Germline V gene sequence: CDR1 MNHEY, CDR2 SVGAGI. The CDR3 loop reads CASSAGGFKGTGSTF. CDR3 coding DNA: TGTGCCAGCAGCGCGGGGGGATTTAAAGGGACAGGGAGCACCTTC.

The CDR3 DNA sequence: TGTGCCAGCAGCCCCGGACAGTCTTGGCCTCAGCCCCAGCATTTT. Encoded protein: CASSPGQSWPQPQHF. The rearrangement links TRBV4-2 to TRBJ1-5; possibly TRBD1 for D (6 bases). This CDR3 has 15 amino acids. V lost 4 bases and J 6 bases, leaving 16 bases between the germline ends. Germline values: CDR1 LGHNA, CDR2 YNFKEQ.

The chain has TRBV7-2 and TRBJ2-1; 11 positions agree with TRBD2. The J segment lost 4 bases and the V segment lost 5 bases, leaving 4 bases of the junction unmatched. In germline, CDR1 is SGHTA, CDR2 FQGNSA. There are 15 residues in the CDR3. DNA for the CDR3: TGTGCCAGCAGCACTAGCGGGAGCCGTTACAATGAGCAGTTCTTC. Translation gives CASSTSGSRYNEQFF.

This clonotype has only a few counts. CDR3 sequence reads: CASSVAPSGPLTYNEQFF. The CDR3 bases are TGTGCCAGCAGCGTAGCCCCTAGCGGGCCGCTTACCTACAATGAGCAGTTCTTC. The chain joins TRBV9 to TRBJ2-1; 8 bases line up with TRBD2. Trimming cost V 0 bases and J 2 bases; bases outside gene matches: 10. The germline V gene has CDR1 SGDLS and CDR2 YYNGEE. There are 18 residues in the CDR3.

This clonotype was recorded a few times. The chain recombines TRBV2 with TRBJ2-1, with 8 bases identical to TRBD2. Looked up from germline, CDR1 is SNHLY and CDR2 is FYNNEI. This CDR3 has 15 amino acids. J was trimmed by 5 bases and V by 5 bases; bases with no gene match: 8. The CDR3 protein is CASSPSRGGNNEQFF. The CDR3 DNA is TGTGCCAGCAGTCCTAGCCGGGGGGGAAACAATGAGCAGTTCTTC. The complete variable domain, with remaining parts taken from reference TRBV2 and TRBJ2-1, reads EPEVTQTPSHQVTQMGQEVILRCVPISNHLYFYWYRQILGQKVEFLVSFYNNEISEKSEIFDDQFSVERPDGSNFTLKIRSTKLEDSAMYFCASSPSRGGNNEQFFGPGTRLTVL.

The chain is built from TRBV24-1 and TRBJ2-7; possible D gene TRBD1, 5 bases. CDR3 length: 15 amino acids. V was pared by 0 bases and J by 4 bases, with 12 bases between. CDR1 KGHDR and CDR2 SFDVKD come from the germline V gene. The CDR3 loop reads CATSDLGQGPYEQYF. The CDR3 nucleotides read TGTGCCACCAGTGATTTGGGCCAGGGCCCTTACGAGCAGTACTTC.

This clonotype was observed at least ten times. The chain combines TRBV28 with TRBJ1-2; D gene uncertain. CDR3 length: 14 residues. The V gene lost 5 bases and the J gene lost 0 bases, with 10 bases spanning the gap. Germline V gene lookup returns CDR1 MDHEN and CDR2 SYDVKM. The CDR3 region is CASSIAGANYGYTF. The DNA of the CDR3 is TGTGCCAGCAGTATCGCCGGAGCTAACTATGGCTACACCTTC.

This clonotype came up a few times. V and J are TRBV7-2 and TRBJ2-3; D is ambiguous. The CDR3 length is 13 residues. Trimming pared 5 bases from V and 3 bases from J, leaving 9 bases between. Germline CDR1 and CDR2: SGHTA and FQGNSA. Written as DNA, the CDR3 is TGTGCCAGCAGCCACGATCGTACAGATACGCAGTATTTT. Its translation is CASSHDRTDTQYF.

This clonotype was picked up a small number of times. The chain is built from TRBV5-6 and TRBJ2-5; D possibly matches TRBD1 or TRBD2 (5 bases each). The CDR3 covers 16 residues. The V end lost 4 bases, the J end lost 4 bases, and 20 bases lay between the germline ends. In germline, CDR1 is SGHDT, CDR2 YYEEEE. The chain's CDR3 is CASSLGAGTRGETQYF. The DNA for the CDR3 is TGTGCCAGCAGCCTAGGGGCCGGGACCCGGGGAGAGACCCAGTACTTC.

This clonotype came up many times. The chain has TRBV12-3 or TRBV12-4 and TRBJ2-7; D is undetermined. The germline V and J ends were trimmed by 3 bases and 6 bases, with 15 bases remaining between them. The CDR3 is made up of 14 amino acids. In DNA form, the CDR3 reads TGTGCCAGCAGTTTTGGATTAGACACCCTCGAGCAGTACTTC. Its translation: CASSFGLDTLEQYF.

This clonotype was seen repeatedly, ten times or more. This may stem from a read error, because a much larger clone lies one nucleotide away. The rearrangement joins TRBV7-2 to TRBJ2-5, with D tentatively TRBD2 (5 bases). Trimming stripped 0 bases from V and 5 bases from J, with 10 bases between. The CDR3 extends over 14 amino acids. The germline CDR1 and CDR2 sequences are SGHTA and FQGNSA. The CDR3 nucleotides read TGTGCCAGCAGCTTAGCGGGAGCGGCGGAGACCCAGTACTTC. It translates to CASSLAGAAETQYF.

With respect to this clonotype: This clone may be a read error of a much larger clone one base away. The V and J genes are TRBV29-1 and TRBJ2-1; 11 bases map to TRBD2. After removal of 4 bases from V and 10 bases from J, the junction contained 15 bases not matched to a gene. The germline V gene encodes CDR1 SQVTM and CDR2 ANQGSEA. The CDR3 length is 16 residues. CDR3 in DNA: TGCAGCGTTGGCCCAAGGGGGCTAGCGGGAGGAGGGGAGCAGTTCTTC. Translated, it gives CSVGPRGLAGGGEQFF.

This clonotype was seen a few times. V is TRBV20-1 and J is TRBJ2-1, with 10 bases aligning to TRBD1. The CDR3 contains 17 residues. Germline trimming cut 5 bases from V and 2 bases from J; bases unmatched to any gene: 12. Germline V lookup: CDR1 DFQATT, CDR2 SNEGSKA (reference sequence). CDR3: CSADRGLGQGAYNEQFF. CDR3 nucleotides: TGCAGTGCTGACCGAGGGCTTGGACAGGGGGCCTACAATGAGCAGTTCTTC.

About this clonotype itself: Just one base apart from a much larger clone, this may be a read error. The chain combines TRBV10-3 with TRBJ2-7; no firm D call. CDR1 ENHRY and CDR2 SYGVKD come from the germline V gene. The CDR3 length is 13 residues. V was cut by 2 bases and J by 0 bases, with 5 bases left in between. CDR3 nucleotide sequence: TGTGCCATCAGTGAGGCCGGCTCCTACGAGCAGTACTTC. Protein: CAISEAGSYEQYF.

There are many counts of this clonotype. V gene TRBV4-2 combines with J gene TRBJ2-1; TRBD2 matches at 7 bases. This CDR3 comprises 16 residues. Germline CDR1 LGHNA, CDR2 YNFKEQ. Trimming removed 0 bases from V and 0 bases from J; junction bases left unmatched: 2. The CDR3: CASSQDRDYSYNEQFF. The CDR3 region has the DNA TGTGCCAGCAGCCAAGATAGGGACTACTCCTACAATGAGCAGTTCTTC.

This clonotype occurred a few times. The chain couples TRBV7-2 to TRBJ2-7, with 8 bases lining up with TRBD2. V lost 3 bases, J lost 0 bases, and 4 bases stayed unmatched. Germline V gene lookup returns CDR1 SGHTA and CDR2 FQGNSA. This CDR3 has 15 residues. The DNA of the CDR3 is TGTGCCAGCAGCTTTGGCCGGGGGGGCTCCTACGAGCAGTACTTC. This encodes CASSFGRGGSYEQYF.

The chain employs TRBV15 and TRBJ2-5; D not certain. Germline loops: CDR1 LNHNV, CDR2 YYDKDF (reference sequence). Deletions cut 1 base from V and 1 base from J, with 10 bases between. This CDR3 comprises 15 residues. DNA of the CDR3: TGTGCCACCAGCAGAGTTGGCGACCCCCAAGAGACCCAGTACTTC. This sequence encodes CATSRVGDPQETQYF.